This T cell receptor beta chain was found in a study of technical replicates of blood from several donors. Some clones are missing from TCRdb's copy, which holds only in-frame ones; the method was immunoSEQ multiplex PCR. The sample carries under 75,000 clones, roughly 92% recorded once. Germline loops: CDR1 SEHNR, CDR2 FQNEAQ (reference sequence). The J segment lost 5 bases and the V segment lost 5 bases, leaving 14 bases of the junction unmatched. This CDR3 spans 17 amino acids. J is TRBJ2-5 and V is TRBV7-9, with TRBD1 matching 10 bases. This receptor was identified in a human donor in good health. Some clones in this sample may be carry-over from other donors' samples. The specimen was PBMCs. As DNA, the CDR3 is TGTGCCAGCAGCCGACAGACCCTTGGACAGGGGGGCGAGACCCAGTACTTC. Amino acid sequence: CASSRQTLGQGGETQYF.